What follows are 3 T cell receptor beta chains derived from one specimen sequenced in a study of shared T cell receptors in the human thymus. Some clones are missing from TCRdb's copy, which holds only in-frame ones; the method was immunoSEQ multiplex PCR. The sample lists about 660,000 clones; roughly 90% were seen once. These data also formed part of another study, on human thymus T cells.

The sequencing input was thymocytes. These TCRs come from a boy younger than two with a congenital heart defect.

The CDR3 DNA reads as TGTGCCAGCAGCGTAGAACCAGGGTCCCCTAACTATGGCTACACCTTC. It codes for CASSVEPGSPNYGYTF. The genes are TRBV9 and TRBJ1-2; possibly TRBD1 for D (5 bases). Between the trimmed V and J ends, which lost 0 bases and 0 bases, there was a span of 12 bases. The CDR3 contains 16 residues. The germline V gene encodes CDR1 SGDLS and CDR2 YYNGEE.

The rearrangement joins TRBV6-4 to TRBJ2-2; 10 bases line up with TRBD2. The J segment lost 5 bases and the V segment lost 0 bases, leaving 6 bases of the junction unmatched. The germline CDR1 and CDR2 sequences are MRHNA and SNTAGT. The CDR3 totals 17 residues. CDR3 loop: CASSDSNSSGSTGELFF. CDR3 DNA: TGTGCCAGCAGTGACTCAAACTCTAGCGGGAGTACCGGGGAGCTGTTTTTT.

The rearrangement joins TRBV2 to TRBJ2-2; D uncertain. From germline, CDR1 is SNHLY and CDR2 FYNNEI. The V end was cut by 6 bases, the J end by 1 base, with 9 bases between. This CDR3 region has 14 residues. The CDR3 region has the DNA TGTGCCAGCAGCGTAGAAGAGAACACCGGGGAGCTGTTTTTT. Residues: CASSVEENTGELFF.